These 17 T cell receptor beta chains share one sample of origin, sequenced in a study of cytomegalovirus exposure and HLA in healthy donors. PCR amplification relied on 60 Vbeta primers (plus 13 Jbeta primers). The protocol was immunoSEQ multiplex PCR, while the TCRdb copy is restricted to in-frame clones and leaves out a portion. The profile shows 95,000 to 130,000 clones, 70% to 75% of them singletons. Sequenced input: PBMCs. The receptors derive from a woman under 30 in good health and CMV-seronegative.

Points on this clone: The sample contains more than one DNA sequence encoding this CDR3. The chain uses TRBV6-5 and TRBJ2-7; D perhaps matches TRBD2 (6 bases). CDR3 length: 14 amino acids. Germline lookup yields CDR1 MNHEY and CDR2 SVGAGI. The V end was cut by 2 bases, the J end by 2 bases, with 10 bases between. The CDR3 is CASSYGGSTYEQYF. The CDR3 coding sequence is TGTGCCAGCAGTTACGGGGGGTCAACCTACGAGCAGTACTTC.

This sequence joins TRBV4-2 and TRBJ1-6, with 10 positions matching TRBD1. The CDR3 is 20 residues long. CDR1 and CDR2 from the germline V gene are LGHNA and YNFKEQ. V shed 0 bases, J shed 9 bases, and the junction held 17 bases outside the gene matches. CDR3 loop: CASSQDIPLARDRGISPLHF. CDR3 nucleotides: TGTGCCAGCAGCCAAGATATTCCTCTCGCGCGGGACAGGGGAATTTCACCCCTCCACTTT.

This chain uses TRBV29-1 with TRBJ1-2; 9 bases agree with TRBD1. The CDR3 length is 16 residues. The V segment lost 3 bases and the J segment 7 bases; nucleotides outside the gene matches: 15. Per germline, CDR1 SQVTM and CDR2 ANQGSEA. The CDR3 protein is CSVDGGRTGGFGGYTF. As DNA, the CDR3 is TGCAGCGTTGATGGGGGACGTACAGGGGGCTTTGGTGGCTACACCTTC.

The V and J genes are TRBV5-6 and TRBJ1-5; 8 nucleotides match TRBD1. The CDR3 length is 14 residues. The junction had 5 bases not matched to a gene; V was cut back by 3 bases and J by 6 bases. CDR1 SGHDT and CDR2 YYEEEE come from the germline V gene. The CDR3 bases are TGTGCCAGCAGCTCACAGGGGGTACGTCAGCCCCAGCATTTT. Protein sequence: CASSSQGVRQPQHF.

The chain is built from TRBV27 and TRBJ2-1; D might be TRBD1 (5 bases). The V and J ends lost 2 bases and 5 bases respectively, with 10 bases between them. This CDR3 spans 14 amino acids. Germline V gene data show CDR1 as MNHEY and CDR2 as SMNVEV (reference sequence). The CDR3 sequence: CASSLTRANNEQFF. The CDR3 DNA is TGTGCCAGCAGTTTAACCAGGGCCAACAATGAGCAGTTCTTC.

The chain has TRBV19 and TRBJ1-5; D possibly corresponds to TRBD1 (6 bases). The length of the CDR3 is 14 residues. With 3 bases removed from V and 4 bases from J, the gap between germline ends came to 10 bases. The germline V gene has CDR1 LNHDA and CDR2 SQIVND (reference sequence). The CDR3, as DNA: TGTGCCAGTAGTATTTCAGGGGAGAATCAGCCCCAGCATTTT. Translated, it gives CASSISGENQPQHF. The full variable domain, in which reference TRBV19 and TRBJ1-5 provide the parts outside the CDR3, is DGGITQSPKYLFRKEGQNVTLSCEQNLNHDAMYWYRQDPGQGLRLIYYSQIVNDFQKGDIAEGYSVSREKKESFPLTVTSAQKNPTAFYLCASSISGENQPQHFGDGTRLSIL.

This clone turned up a few times. This rearrangement joins TRBV5-1 to TRBJ1-3; possibly TRBD1 for D (5 bases). The CDR3 contains 14 residues. CDR1 is SGHRS, CDR2 YFSETQ, per germline. Trimming stripped 6 bases from V and 8 bases from J, with 18 bases between. DNA for the CDR3: TGCGCCAGCACCCCGGGACCGGGAGGAGACACCATATATTTT. Its protein is CASTPGPGGDTIYF. The full variable domain, completed using reference TRBV5-1 and TRBJ1-3, is KAGVTQTPRYLIKTRGQQVTLSCSPISGHRSVSWYQQTPGQGLQFLFEYFSETQRNKGNFPGRFSGRQFSNSRSEMNVSTLELGDSALYLCASTPGPGGDTIYFGEGSWLTVV.

The rearrangement links TRBV9 to TRBJ2-2, with 11 bases lining up with TRBD2. The V segment lost 2 bases and the J segment 4 bases; nucleotides outside the gene matches: 13. CDR1 is SGDLS, CDR2 YYNGEE, per germline. The CDR3 contains 19 residues. CDR3 in DNA: TGTGCCAGCAGCGTCGGAGGGTCTCCGGGACTAGCGGCCACCGGGGAGCTGTTTTTT. It is translated as CASSVGGSPGLAATGELFF. The full variable domain, with the rest looked up from reference TRBV9 and TRBJ2-2, is DSGVTQTPKHLITATGQRVTLRCSPRSGDLSVYWYQQSLDQGLQFLIQYYNGEERAKGNILERFSAQQFPDLHSELNLSSLELGDSALYFCASSVGGSPGLAATGELFFGEGSRLTVL.

In this sample, this clone turned up a few times. This chain links TRBV5-1 with TRBJ2-3; D perhaps matches TRBD2 (6 bases). V was shortened by 3 bases and J by 2 bases, with 16 bases between the two germline ends. Germline lookup yields CDR1 SGHRS and CDR2 YFSETQ. This CDR3 contains 16 residues. The CDR3, as DNA: TGCGCCAGCAGCTCTCGGGCGGGGTCTTCCACAGATACGCAGTATTTT. Its protein product is CASSSRAGSSTDTQYF.

The chain carries TRBV7-9 and TRBJ2-7; 8 bases are shared with TRBD1. After removal of 4 bases from V and 0 bases from J, the junction contained 5 bases not matched to a gene. The germline V gene encodes CDR1 SEHNR and CDR2 FQNEAQ (reference sequence). The CDR3 consists of 15 residues. As DNA, the CDR3 is TGTGCCAGCAGCTCACCCAGGGGGCCCTCCTACGAGCAGTACTTC. This gives the protein CASSSPRGPSYEQYF.

J is TRBJ1-5 and V is TRBV30; D not certain. V was pared by 1 base and J by 0 bases, with 10 bases between. The CDR3 totals 15 residues. Germline values: CDR1 GTSNPN, CDR2 SVGIG (reference sequence). The DNA for the CDR3 is TGTGCCTGGAGTGAAACTGCTTATAGCAATCAGCCCCAGCATTTT. Residues: CAWSETAYSNQPQHF. Full variable domain (remainder filled in from reference TRBV30 and TRBJ1-5): SQTIHQWPATLVQPVGSPLSLECTVEGTSNPNLYWYRQAAGRGLQLLFYSVGIGQISSEVPQNLSASRPQDRQFILSSKKLLLSDSGFYLCAWSETAYSNQPQHFGDGTRLSIL.

The chain links TRBV4-1 to TRBJ1-1; tentatively, D is TRBD1 (6 bases). V gave up 3 bases and J gave up 0 bases, with 14 bases separating them. This CDR3 is 16 amino acids long. Germline CDR1 is MGHRA and CDR2 is YSYEKL. CDR3 DNA: TGCGCCAGCAGCCAGGGTACAGGGTCCCTGAACACTGAAGCTTTCTTT. Residues: CASSQGTGSLNTEAFF.

This chain connects TRBV27 to TRBJ2-3; 9 nucleotides match TRBD2. CDR3 length equals 15 residues. V shed 4 bases, J shed 2 bases, and the junction held 4 bases outside the gene matches. In germline, CDR1 is MNHEY, CDR2 SMNVEV (reference sequence). CDR3 nucleotide sequence: TGTGCCAGCAGTTCACTAGCGGGCGACACAGATACGCAGTATTTT. It translates to CASSSLAGDTDTQYF.

The genes are TRBV2 and TRBJ1-2, with D possibly TRBD1 on 5 matching bases. V was shortened by 8 bases and J by 0 bases, with 16 bases between the two germline ends. The CDR3 is made up of 15 amino acids. Germline assignment: CDR1 SNHLY and CDR2 FYNNEI. The CDR3 nucleotides read TGTGCCAGCGATGACAGCGCCCAAGCTAACTATGGCTACACCTTC. It encodes CASDDSAQANYGYTF.

This sequence joins TRBV27 and TRBJ2-3; D call uncertain. With 6 bases removed from V and 0 bases from J, the gap between germline ends came to 10 bases. The CDR3 consists of 14 residues. Germline CDR1 and CDR2: MNHEY and SMNVEV (reference sequence). DNA of the CDR3: TGTGCCAGCAGCCGTAAGCTTAGCACAGATACGCAGTATTTT. Translating gives CASSRKLSTDTQYF.

The chain uses TRBV2 and TRBJ2-7; D is undetermined. Germline CDR1 SNHLY, CDR2 FYNNEI. The CDR3 loop spans 12 amino acids. V gave up 7 bases and J gave up 2 bases, with 9 bases separating them. CDR3 amino acids: CASKVGAYEQYF. The DNA of the CDR3 is TGTGCCAGCAAGGTCGGAGCCTACGAGCAGTACTTC.

The chain has TRBV5-6 and TRBJ1-2; 8 bases line up with TRBD1. The CDR3 totals 17 residues. CDR1 and CDR2 (germline): SGHDT, YYEEEE. V lost 4 bases and J lost 6; bases outside the gene matches: 17. The CDR3 loop is CASSQFRDRTTWDGYTF. CDR3 bases: TGTGCCAGCAGCCAGTTCCGGGACAGGACTACGTGGGATGGCTACACCTTC.